Each of the 7 T cell receptor beta chains below was sequenced from the same sample in a study of T cell repertoires in cytomegalovirus infection. TCRdb passed the reads through MiXCR, listing each CDR3 protein once. The top ten hold 1.6% of the sample, which has under 300,000 distinct CDR3 sequences, around 12% seen once. Sequenced input: PBMCs. Receptor source: a human donor in good health (CMV status not recorded). Some clones in this sample may be carry-over from other donors' samples.

This clonotype was seen a handful of times. The V gene is TRBV6-5, the J gene TRBJ1-5, with TRBD1 matching over 8 bases. V lost 6 bases to trimming and J lost 7 bases; unmatched junction nucleotides: 8. Germline V gene sequence: CDR1 MNHEY, CDR2 SVGAGI. CDR3 length: 14 residues. The CDR3 DNA reads TGTGCCAGCAGCCCGGACAGGGAAGGACAGCCCCAGCATTTT. This gives the protein CASSPDREGQPQHF.

The chain combines TRBV7-2 with TRBJ1-2; D remains unclear. V dropped 2 bases and J dropped 3 bases, with 13 bases sitting between them. This CDR3 is 15 amino acids long. The germline gives CDR1 SGHTA, CDR2 FQGNSA. The CDR3 here is CASSLRAGSDYGYTF. The CDR3 nucleotides read TGTGCCAGCAGCTTACGAGCGGGCTCCGACTATGGCTACACCTTC.

This clonotype was found many times. The V gene is TRBV6-1, the J gene TRBJ2-7; maybe TRBD1 (6 bases). The CDR3 is 15 residues long. Germline values: CDR1 MNHNS, CDR2 SASEGT. Trimming left V 6 bases short and J 4 bases short, with 19 bases between. The CDR3 loop is CASSLNPGHRYEQYF. The CDR3 DNA reads as TGTGCCAGCAGCCTAAACCCGGGACACCGGTACGAGCAGTACTTC.

This clonotype turned up a few times. V usage is TRBV5-1 and J usage is TRBJ2-7, with 7 positions matching TRBD2. The CDR3 has 14 amino acids. Unmatched junction bases numbered 6, after V lost 0 bases and J lost 6 bases. Germline lookup yields CDR1 SGHRS and CDR2 YFSETQ. The CDR3 sequence: CASSLVAGAGEQYF. The CDR3 coding sequence is TGCGCCAGCAGCTTGGTTGCGGGAGCCGGCGAGCAGTACTTC. The full variable domain, rest sourced from reference TRBV5-1 and TRBJ2-7, is KAGVTQTPRYLIKTRGQQVTLSCSPISGHRSVSWYQQTPGQGLQFLFEYFSETQRNKGNFPGRFSGRQFSNSRSEMNVSTLELGDSALYLCASSLVAGAGEQYFGPGTRLTVT.

This clonotype was recorded at least ten times. V usage is TRBV28 and J usage is TRBJ2-3; the match to TRBD2 covers 8 bases. The J segment lost 0 bases and the V segment lost 6 bases, leaving 14 bases of the junction unmatched. Germline V gene lookup returns CDR1 MDHEN and CDR2 SYDVKM. CDR3 size: 18 residues. CDR3 sequence reads: CASSWEREGSPSTDTQYF. CDR3 coding DNA: TGTGCCAGCAGCTGGGAACGGGAGGGTTCCCCTAGCACAGATACGCAGTATTTT.

The chain has TRBV20-1 and TRBJ2-3, with TRBD2 matching 7 bases. This CDR3 region has 13 residues. With V trimmed by 3 bases and J by 1 base, 1 base remained unmatched. CDR1 is DFQATT and CDR2 is SNEGSKA in the germline V gene (reference sequence). The CDR3, as DNA: TGCAGTGCTAGTCTAGCGGGCACAGATACGCAGTATTTT. Its protein is CSASLAGTDTQYF.

The sample holds a few counts of this clonotype. V usage is TRBV7-2 and J usage is TRBJ1-2; 9 bases line up with TRBD1. Germline V CDR1 and CDR2: SGHTA, FQGNSA. CDR3 length: 17 amino acids. Unmatched junction bases numbered 14, after V lost 1 base and J lost 8 bases. In DNA form, the CDR3 reads TGTGCCAGCAGCTTAGTCGCCCCCGGGACAGGGAAAAAGGGCTACACCTTC. It yields the protein CASSLVAPGTGKKGYTF.